The clone carrying this TCR beta chain was seen many times. The antigen is not known. Trimming cost V 10 bases and J 5 bases, with 8 bases left between them. The CDR3 runs to 10 residues. The V gene's germline CDR1 is SNHLY and CDR2 FYNNEI. The data stem from a study of CD8 T cells in ankylosing spondylitis. TCRdb used MiXCR to reprocess the 5' RACE reads, holding one entry per CDR3 protein. The table includes 90,000 to 100,000 distinct CDR3 sequences, 8% to 10% detected once. Study-level results: The study identified a TCR beta motif of several highly homologous variants that appeared characteristic of ankylosing spondylitis blood.

The clonotype was recovered from a male donor with ankylosing spondylitis or in good health (not recorded which). This chain joins TRBV2 and TRBJ1-1; no reliable D call. The sequencing input was blood, either unsorted or a sorted T cell fraction (not recorded which). The CDR3 sequence: CATVPTEAFF. The CDR3 DNA sequence: TGTGCCACGGTCCCTACTGAAGCTTTCTTT.